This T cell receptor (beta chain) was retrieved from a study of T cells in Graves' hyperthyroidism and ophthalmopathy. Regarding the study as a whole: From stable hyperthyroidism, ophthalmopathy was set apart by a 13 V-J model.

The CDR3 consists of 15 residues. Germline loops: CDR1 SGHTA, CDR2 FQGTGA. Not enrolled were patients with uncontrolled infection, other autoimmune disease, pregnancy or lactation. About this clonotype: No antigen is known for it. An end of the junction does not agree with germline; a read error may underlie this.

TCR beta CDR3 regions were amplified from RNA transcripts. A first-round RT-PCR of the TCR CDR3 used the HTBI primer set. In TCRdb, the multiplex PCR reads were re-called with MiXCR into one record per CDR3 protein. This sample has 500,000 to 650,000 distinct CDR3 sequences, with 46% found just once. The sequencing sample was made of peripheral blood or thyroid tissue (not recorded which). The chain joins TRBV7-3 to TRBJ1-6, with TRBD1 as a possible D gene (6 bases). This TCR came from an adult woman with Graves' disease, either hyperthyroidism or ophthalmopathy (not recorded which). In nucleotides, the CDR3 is TGTGCCAGCAGCTTATCCGCAGGGGATAAATCACCCCTCCACTTT. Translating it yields CASSLSAGDKSPLHF.